These T cell receptor beta chains were read from a single sample in a study of blood T cells in healthy people across ages. TCRdb analysed the 5' RACE reads with MiXCR anew, one entry per CDR3 protein. The sample includes 650,000 to 1,000,000 distinct CDR3 sequences, under 40% of them seen just once. Sequenced: blood. These receptors were obtained from a man aged 18 to 35 in good health. CDR3s include the opening cysteine and the closing phenylalanine or tryptophan. Fields, in order: CDR3 DNA, CDR3 protein, clone size, J gene, V gene, D gene. The D gene is left open where the match is weak. Rows may omit the clone size; those that give it use once, few, many or a size class.

DNA: TGTGCCTGCAGCCCCATAGGGGGGGCCGTGTACGAGCAGTACTTC
CDR3: CACSPIGGAVYEQYF
size: -
J: TRBJ2-7
V: TRBV7-2
D: -

DNA: TGCGCCAGCAGCCTACAAGGGACAGGGGGTACAGATACGCAGTATTTT
CDR3: CASSLQGTGGTDTQYF
size: -
J: TRBJ2-3
V: TRBV4-1
D: TRBD1

DNA: TGTGCCAGCAGCCAAACCGGGACCTCCTACAATGAGCAGTTCTTC
CDR3: CASSQTGTSYNEQFF
size: few
J: TRBJ2-1
V: TRBV14
D: -

DNA: TGTGCCAGCAGCGGGCCGGACCAAGAGACCCAGTACTTC
CDR3: CASSGPDQETQYF
size: -
J: TRBJ2-5
V: TRBV9
D: -

DNA: TGTGCCAGCAGCTTAGGCAGATCGTCACCCCTCCACTTT
CDR3: CASSLGRSSPLHF
size: -
J: TRBJ1-6
V: TRBV7-9
D: -

DNA: TGTGCCCGTAGACCGAATAACAGAAATCAGCCCCAGCATTTT
CDR3: CARRPNNRNQPQHF
size: -
J: TRBJ1-5
V: TRBV19
D: -

DNA: TGTGCCAGCAGTCAAAGCAGACGAGCGGGGGCTGCAGATACGCAGTATTTT
CDR3: CASSQSRRAGAADTQYF
size: -
J: TRBJ2-3
V: TRBV12-3/TRBV12-4
D: TRBD2

DNA: TGTGCCAGCAGTTCCTCAGGGACTGGCTACACCTTC
CDR3: CASSSSGTGYTF
size: few
J: TRBJ1-2
V: TRBV27
D: -

DNA: TGTGCCACCAGCAGAGGTGGGTCAAACTACGAGCAGTACTTC
CDR3: CATSRGGSNYEQYF
size: -
J: TRBJ2-7
V: TRBV15
D: -

DNA: TGTGCCAGCAGCCCTCTCCCCCGCGAGCAGTACTTC
CDR3: CASSPLPREQYF
size: -
J: TRBJ2-7
V: TRBV7-9
D: -

DNA: TGCGCCAGCAGCATAGGGAGCGCCAAAAACATTCAGTACTTC
CDR3: CASSIGSAKNIQYF
size: -
J: TRBJ2-4
V: TRBV5-1
D: -

DNA: TGTGCCAGCAGTCGGACTGCCGGGGAGCTGTTTTTT
CDR3: CASSRTAGELFF
size: -
J: TRBJ2-2
V: TRBV12-3/TRBV12-4
D: -

DNA: TGCAGTGCCAAGGACAGTAATTCACCCCTCCACTTT
CDR3: CSAKDSNSPLHF
size: few
J: TRBJ1-6
V: TRBV20-1
D: -

DNA: TGCGCCAGCAGCCAAGATACGACGGGCAGGGGGGACACTGAAGCTTTCTTT
CDR3: CASSQDTTGRGDTEAFF
size: -
J: TRBJ1-1
V: TRBV4-1
D: TRBD1

DNA: TGTGCCAGCAGCTTAGACGCGGGTAACACAGATACGCAGTATTTT
CDR3: CASSLDAGNTDTQYF
size: few
J: TRBJ2-3
V: TRBV11-1
D: -

DNA: TGTGCCAGCAGCTTACAGGACAGACTCTACGAGCAGTACTTC
CDR3: CASSLQDRLYEQYF
size: -
J: TRBJ2-7
V: TRBV7-9
D: -

DNA: TGTGCCAGCAGTGAATTAGGGACAGCCAACACCGGGGAGCTGTTTTTT
CDR3: CASSELGTANTGELFF
size: -
J: TRBJ2-2
V: TRBV25-1
D: TRBD1

DNA: TGTGCCAGCAGGCCCCGGGACAGGATTAGAGCCCTCCACTTT
CDR3: CASRPRDRIRALHF
size: few
J: TRBJ1-6
V: TRBV6-5
D: TRBD1

DNA: TGCGCCAGCAGCTTGGATGGACAGGAAGGGACAGATACGCAGTATTTT
CDR3: CASSLDGQEGTDTQYF
size: -
J: TRBJ2-3
V: TRBV5-1
D: TRBD1

DNA: TGCGCCAGCAGCTTAAGGGGGGCTGACATGTCCCCAGAGACCCAGTACTTC
CDR3: CASSLRGADMSPETQYF
size: few
J: TRBJ2-5
V: TRBV5-1
D: -

DNA: TGTGCCAGCAGCTTAGCGGGGGCAGGGACTGGCTACACCTTC
CDR3: CASSLAGAGTGYTF
size: few
J: TRBJ1-2
V: TRBV7-3
D: -

DNA: TGTGCCAGCAGCTCCCCTACTAGCGGGGGGGGCACAGATACGCAGTATTTT
CDR3: CASSSPTSGGGTDTQYF
size: -
J: TRBJ2-3
V: TRBV28
D: TRBD2

DNA: TGCAGCGTTGAATTAGGGGTTCATGGCTACACCTTC
CDR3: CSVELGVHGYTF
size: many
J: TRBJ1-2
V: TRBV29-1
D: -

DNA: TGCGCCAGCAGCTCAAGAACAGGGTTGTATGACACTGAAGCTTTCTTT
CDR3: CASSSRTGLYDTEAFF
size: -
J: TRBJ1-1
V: TRBV5-1
D: -

DNA: TGTGCCAGCAGCCAAGGGAGGCTAGCGGGGGTGCAGTTCTTC
CDR3: CASSQGRLAGVQFF
size: once
J: TRBJ2-1
V: TRBV3-1
D: TRBD2

DNA: TGCAGTGCTAGAGATGGGACGGAGGCAGGGAGCGAGCAGTACTTC
CDR3: CSARDGTEAGSEQYF
size: many
J: TRBJ2-7
V: TRBV20-1
D: -

DNA: TGCAGTGCTAGAGCACGGCCGGGCAGCAATGAAAAACTGTTTTTT
CDR3: CSARARPGSNEKLFF
size: -
J: TRBJ1-4
V: TRBV20-1
D: -

DNA: TGTGCCAGCAGTTTTGGTCTGGCAGGGACGAACCAAGAGACCCAGTACTTC
CDR3: CASSFGLAGTNQETQYF
size: many
J: TRBJ2-5
V: TRBV12-3/TRBV12-4
D: -

DNA: TGTGCCAGCAGCCCGGCCGGGACAGCACGATATGGCTACACCTTC
CDR3: CASSPAGTARYGYTF
size: -
J: TRBJ1-2
V: TRBV12-3/TRBV12-4
D: TRBD1

DNA: TGTGCCAGCAGTTTGACAGGGGGGACAGGAGAGCAGTACTTC
CDR3: CASSLTGGTGEQYF
size: few
J: TRBJ2-7
V: TRBV6-2/TRBV6-3
D: TRBD1

DNA: TGCAGTGCTTTAGCGGGGGGGAGCACAGATACGCAGTATTTT
CDR3: CSALAGGSTDTQYF
size: -
J: TRBJ2-3
V: TRBV20-1
D: TRBD2

DNA: TGTGCCAGCACCACACAGGGGTTTTATGGCTACACCTTC
CDR3: CASTTQGFYGYTF
size: few
J: TRBJ1-2
V: TRBV7-9
D: TRBD1

DNA: TGTGCCAGAGGGACAGCCGTGAACACCGGGGAGCTGTTTTTT
CDR3: CARGTAVNTGELFF
size: -
J: TRBJ2-2
V: TRBV2
D: TRBD1

DNA: TGCAGCGTTGTGACAGGGCGGATGGATGGCTACACCTTC
CDR3: CSVVTGRMDGYTF
size: few
J: TRBJ1-2
V: TRBV29-1
D: TRBD1

DNA: TGTGCCAGCTCCCCCAGGGACAGGGAGAGCTCCTACAATGAGCAGTTCTTC
CDR3: CASSPRDRESSYNEQFF
size: -
J: TRBJ2-1
V: TRBV18
D: TRBD1

DNA: TGCAGTGCTGGGCCCATGACAGAATCTTATGGCTACACCTTC
CDR3: CSAGPMTESYGYTF
size: -
J: TRBJ1-2
V: TRBV20-1
D: -

DNA: TGTGCCAGCAGTTTTGCCGGAGAGAGCTCCTACGAGCAGTACTTC
CDR3: CASSFAGESSYEQYF
size: -
J: TRBJ2-7
V: TRBV27
D: -

DNA: TGTGCCAGCAGCCAACGTCAGGGGATGGATGAGCAGTACTTC
CDR3: CASSQRQGMDEQYF
size: -
J: TRBJ2-5
V: TRBV5-4
D: -

DNA: TGTGCCACCCAGAGCGGGTCGAGGACAGATACGCAGTATTTT
CDR3: CATQSGSRTDTQYF
size: -
J: TRBJ2-3
V: TRBV15
D: -

DNA: TGTGCCAGTAGTCCCCGCGGGACAGGGGAGACCGAGCAGTACTTC
CDR3: CASSPRGTGETEQYF
size: many
J: TRBJ2-7
V: TRBV19
D: TRBD1

DNA: TGTGCCAGCACCTCGTGGGGGGTAAAACTGTTTTTT
CDR3: CASTSWGVKLFF
size: few
J: TRBJ1-4
V: TRBV12-3/TRBV12-4
D: -

DNA: TGTGCCAGCAGCTCGACTAGTGGTGCGGGAAATGAGCAGTTCTTC
CDR3: CASSSTSGAGNEQFF
size: many
J: TRBJ2-1
V: TRBV7-2
D: -

DNA: TGCGCCAGCAGCCCCCGGGACAGGGGTACCTACGAGCAGTACTTC
CDR3: CASSPRDRGTYEQYF
size: few
J: TRBJ2-7
V: TRBV4-3
D: TRBD1